The sequence of this T cell receptor beta chain was determined in a study of OX40 agonist ivuxolimab in advanced cancers. Findings of the study overall: Within 6 weeks, CD4+ and CD8+ blood T cells expanded clonally at 0.1 to 3.0 mg/kg.

The table came from immunoSEQ multiplex PCR; TCRdb's copy has only in-frame clones and leaves some out. The table has approximately 80,000 clones, roughly 87% seen once. As regards this clone: Its antigen is unidentified.

V was cut by 4 bases and J by 4 bases, with 14 bases left in between. Germline V CDR1 and CDR2: SGHRS, YFSETQ. This CDR3 is 14 amino acids long. The TCR sequence derives from an adult with an advanced solid tumor such as melanoma, head and neck, liver or kidney cancer. The sequencing used CD4+ or CD8+ T cells sorted from blood, collected in a trial of the OX40 agonist ivuxolimab. This sequence joins TRBV5-1 and TRBJ2-5, with D possibly being TRBD2 (7 bases). For the CDR3, the DNA is TGCGCCAGCAGCCCTACCGGGGGGCGAGAGACCCAGTACTTC. This codes for CASSPTGGRETQYF. Variable domain in full (rest from reference TRBV5-1 and TRBJ2-5): KAGVTQTPRYLIKTRGQQVTLSCSPISGHRSVSWYQQTPGQGLQFLFEYFSETQRNKGNFPGRFSGRQFSNSRSEMNVSTLELGDSALYLCASSPTGGRETQYFGPGTRLLVL.